This record looks at one TCR beta chain sequence and its context. The antigen is undetermined. With 60 Vbeta and 13 Jbeta primers, the PCR was carried out. Profiling relied on immunoSEQ multiplex PCR, and the TCRdb table lists in-frame clones only, not all of them. Here the sample spans fewer than 200,000 clones, 70% to 80% being singletons. This specimen belongs to a study of cytomegalovirus exposure and HLA in healthy donors. Regarding the study as a whole: Previous analysis showed most TCR beta V segments were productive about 87% or about 30% of the time.

The CDR3 is 15 amino acids. The germline gives CDR1 SGDLS, CDR2 YYNGEE. V shed 0 bases and J shed 4 bases, with 13 bases lying between them. The sequencing sample was made of PBMCs. V is TRBV9 and J is TRBJ1-2; D is perhaps TRBD1 (6 bases). The TCR was taken from a female donor in good health and CMV-seronegative. CDR3 in amino acids: CASSVDTRGGYGYTF. CDR3 nucleotide sequence: TGTGCCAGCAGCGTAGACACCAGGGGCGGCTATGGCTACACCTTC.